Listed below are T cell receptor beta chains from one sample, sequenced in a study of blood T cell repertoires in COVID-19. Sequenced by immunoSEQ multiplex PCR; TCRdb stores in-frame clones only, minus some. The repertoire holds under 350,000 clones, approximately 88% seen once, with roughly 2.3% in the top ten. Sample: peripheral blood. These receptors were taken from a man aged 45-65 years with acute or convalescent COVID-19. Each CDR3 is given with its conserved first and last residue. A D gene is named only where the DNA matches it firmly.

>16|TRBV10-1|TRBD1|TRBJ2-1
TGCGCCAGCAGTGAGCCGTGGGGACAGGTGGAGGCTGAGCAGTTCTTC
CASSEPWGQVEAEQFF
>13|TRBV7-8|.|TRBJ1-2
TGTGCCAGCAGCTTAGAAGGACTCTATGGCTACACCTTC
CASSLEGLYGYTF
>13|TRBV4-1|.|TRBJ2-5
TGCGCCAGCAGCCAAGCTAGCGCAGAGACCCAGTACTTC
CASSQASAETQYF
>16|TRBV5-6|TRBD2|TRBJ2-7
TGTGCCAGCAGCTTAGGGCTTAGCGGGGGAGCCTACGAGCAGTACTTC
CASSLGLSGGAYEQYF
>15|TRBV3-1/TRBV3-2|TRBD1|TRBJ2-6
TGTGCCAGCAGCTTTACAGGGGCCGGGGCCAACGTCCTGACTTTC
CASSFTGAGANVLTF
>14|TRBV18|TRBD1|TRBJ2-5
TGTGCCAGCCTGGGACAGGGGGTCCCAATGACCCAGTACTTC
CASLGQGVPMTQYF
>14|TRBV5-1|.|TRBJ1-1
TGCGCCAGCAGCTCCTTCCGACTCGACACTGAAGCTTTCTTT
CASSSFRLDTEAFF
>13|TRBV10-3|.|TRBJ1-1
TGTGCCATCAGTGACGGGGGGGGCACTGAAGCTTTCTTT
CAISDGGGTEAFF
>16|TRBV5-1|.|TRBJ2-5
TGCGCCAGCAGCTTGGGTTCGGGTGTGGGCCAAGAGACCCAGTACTTC
CASSLGSGVGQETQYF
>14|TRBV3-1/TRBV3-2|.|TRBJ1-5
TGTGCCAGCAGCTTCGGAGGGGCCAATCAGCCCCAGCATTTT
CASSFGGANQPQHF
>13|TRBV5-6|.|TRBJ1-1
TGTGCCAGCAGCTTACTCTCCTACACTGAAGCTTTCTTT
CASSLLSYTEAFF
>12|TRBV5-4|.|TRBJ1-5
TGTGCCAGCAGCTTGGACTCTCAGCCCCAGCATTTT
CASSLDSQPQHF
>13|TRBV7-3|TRBD1|TRBJ2-3
TGTGCCAGCAGCCTAGACAGGGAAAATACGCAGTATTTT
CASSLDRENTQYF
>15|TRBV3-1/TRBV3-2|.|TRBJ1-6
TGTGCCAGCAGCACGGACACAGGGTACAATTCACCCCTCCACTTT
CASSTDTGYNSPLHF
>16|TRBV10-3|TRBD2|TRBJ2-3
TGTGCCACGGCCCGACTAGCGGGGGGCCGAACGGATACGCAGTATTTT
CATARLAGGRTDTQYF
>13|TRBV29-1|.|TRBJ1-1
TGCAGCGTTGGGCCGGCGGGGGGGACTGAAGCTTTCTTT
CSVGPAGGTEAFF
>14|TRBV24-1|.|TRBJ2-7
TGTGCCACCAGTGATTCGCGGGGAGCCGGGGAGCAGTACTTC
CATSDSRGAGEQYF
>15|TRBV5-1|TRBD2|TRBJ2-7
TGCGCCAGCAGTAAGTTCCCGGGGGGAGGGGACGAGCAGTACTTC
CASSKFPGGGDEQYF
>12|TRBV7-7|TRBD1|TRBJ2-7
TGTGCTAGCAGCTCGACAGGGGGCGAGCAGTACTTC
CASSSTGGEQYF
>17|TRBV18|TRBD1|TRBJ1-1
TGTGCCAGCTCACCATTCCAGAATCAGGGGGGTACCACTGAAGCTTTCTTT
CASSPFQNQGGTTEAFF